Here is one TCR beta chain with its context. Its antigen is not identified. Samples underwent the assay at deep level. Profiling relied on immunoSEQ multiplex PCR, and the TCRdb table lists in-frame clones only, not all of them. The repertoire includes roughly 2.2 million clones, over 85% of them detected once, and 0.39% sits in the top ten. The data were obtained in a study of shared clonotypes between healthy human individuals. Notes on the study in general: As a rule, naive subsets had a larger estimated richness than memory subsets.

Germline V gene lookup returns CDR1 SGHKS and CDR2 YYEKEE (reference sequence). The CDR3 length is 14 residues. V was clipped by 1 base and J by 0 bases, with 7 bases between them. Healthy and HIV-negative, the adult donors had no recent acute infections or vaccinations. Nashville, Tennessee was home to all donors, who were Caucasian adults. The receptor was derived from a man aged 18 to 30 in good health. Some clones in this sample may be carry-over from other donors' samples. The sample comprised naive CD4+ T cells from PBMCs. Subset specified: CD45RA+ positively selected. The chain joins TRBV5-5 to TRBJ1-1; no clear D. CDR3 loop: CASSLQAMNTEAFF. As DNA, the CDR3 is TGTGCCAGCAGCTTGCAGGCGATGAACACTGAAGCTTTCTTT.